Below, 15 T cell receptor beta chains from the same sample are listed, as sequenced in a study of T cell repertoires in cytomegalovirus infection. TCRdb re-called the reads through MiXCR, storing one row per CDR3 protein. The sample has almost 300,000 distinct CDR3 sequences; approximately 10% are singletons. Sequencing was done on a sample of PBMCs. All receptors come from a human donor in good health (CMV status not recorded). Some clones in this sample may be carry-over from other donors' samples.

A few counts support this clonotype. This sequence joins TRBV19 and TRBJ1-1, with D possibly being TRBD1 (5 bases). Germline assignment: CDR1 LNHDA and CDR2 SQIVND (reference sequence). Trimming stripped 1 base from V and 1 base from J, with 7 bases between. The CDR3 runs to 14 residues. CDR3 residues: CASSIVQGNTEAFF. Here the CDR3 DNA reads TGTGCCAGTAGTATAGTCCAGGGGAACACTGAAGCTTTCTTT.

This clonotype has just a few counts. The chain employs TRBV6-2 or TRBV6-3 and TRBJ2-7; TRBD1 matches at 8 bases. The CDR3 loop spans 17 amino acids. J lost 3 bases, V lost 8 bases, and 18 bases had no gene match. The germline CDR1 and CDR2 sequences are MNHEY and SVGEGT. This CDR3 reads CASSTTHSGGLSYEQYF. CDR3 DNA sequence: TGTGCCAGCTCGACTACTCACTCAGGGGGCCTGAGCTACGAGCAGTACTTC.

The chain joins TRBV2 to TRBJ1-5; tentatively, D is TRBD1 (6 bases). Germline V gene sequence: CDR1 SNHLY, CDR2 FYNNEI. V shed 8 bases and J shed 3 bases, with 14 bases lying between them. The CDR3 has 14 amino acids. The CDR3 loop is CASRQETINQPQHF. CDR3 in DNA: TGTGCCAGCCGACAGGAGACCATCAATCAGCCCCAGCATTTT. The full variable domain, rest sourced from reference TRBV2 and TRBJ1-5, is EPEVTQTPSHQVTQMGQEVILRCVPISNHLYFYWYRQILGQKVEFLVSFYNNEISEKSEIFDDQFSVERPDGSNFTLKIRSTKLEDSAMYFCASRQETINQPQHFGDGTRLSIL.

This clonotype has a handful of counts. The chain carries TRBV25-1 and TRBJ1-1; tentative D call: TRBD1 (5 bases). Trimming took 4 bases from V and 3 from J, leaving 6 bases between them. The CDR3 consists of 12 residues. Germline V CDR1 and CDR2: MGHDK, SYGVNS. The CDR3 nucleotides are TGTGCCAGCAGTGGACAGCACACTGAAGCTTTCTTT. It yields the protein CASSGQHTEAFF.

This clonotype was seen at least ten times. This chain connects TRBV28 to TRBJ2-3; 9 nucleotides match TRBD1. There are 15 residues in the CDR3. Germline loops: CDR1 MDHEN, CDR2 SYDVKM. The V gene end was trimmed by 3 bases and the J gene end by 1 base; junction bases not matched to a gene: 2. The CDR3 nucleotides are TGTGCCAGCAGTTTTGGGACAGGGCGCACAGATACGCAGTATTTT. Translating it yields CASSFGTGRTDTQYF.

V gene TRBV7-9 combines with J gene TRBJ2-2; the D is unclear. Trimming took 2 bases from V and 0 from J, leaving 10 bases between them. Germline values: CDR1 SEHNR, CDR2 FQNEAQ (reference sequence). This CDR3 has 16 residues. CDR3 sequence (DNA): TGTGCCAGCAGCTTAAGACGTAGGGCGAACACCGGGGAGCTGTTTTTT. It specifies CASSLRRRANTGELFF.

This clonotype was observed at least ten times. The V call is TRBV5-1, the J call TRBJ1-1, with unresolved D. The CDR3 is made up of 15 amino acids. Germline values: CDR1 SGHRS, CDR2 YFSETQ. Trimming left V 0 bases short and J 4 bases short, with 13 bases between. CDR3 sequence (DNA): TGCGCCAGCAGCTTGGAGGGTGTAACGGGCACTGAAGCTTTCTTT. The encoded protein is CASSLEGVTGTEAFF.

This clonotype has ten or more counts. This rearrangement joins TRBV14 to TRBJ2-7; no reliable D call. Germline loops: CDR1 SGHDN, CDR2 FVKESK. Trimming pared 3 bases from V and 2 bases from J, leaving 14 bases between. The CDR3 spans 15 residues. The CDR3 protein is CASSHLQSLTYEQYF. CDR3 in DNA: TGTGCCAGCAGCCACCTGCAATCCTTAACCTACGAGCAGTACTTC.

This rearrangement joins TRBV9 to TRBJ1-4; D gene unclear. The V gene's germline CDR1 is SGDLS and CDR2 YYNGEE. Trimming took 0 bases from V and 5 from J, leaving 17 bases between them. The CDR3 consists of 17 residues. CDR3 nucleotides: TGTGCCAGCAGCGTAGGTCCTCATACAATACTCAATGAAAAACTGTTTTTT. Protein: CASSVGPHTILNEKLFF.

This clonotype was seen ten or more times. J is TRBJ2-7 and V is TRBV29-1; D gene ambiguous. Germline V gene data show CDR1 as SQVTM and CDR2 as ANQGSEA. The V end lost 7 bases, the J end lost 0 bases, and 13 bases lay between the germline ends. The CDR3 covers 13 residues. The CDR3 is CSAQNTGSYEQYV. In DNA form, the CDR3 reads TGCAGCGCGCAAAATACGGGCTCCTACGAGCAGTACGTC.

This clonotype has just a few counts. J is TRBJ1-5 and V is TRBV7-9; 7 nucleotides match TRBD1. This CDR3 has 14 residues. After removal of 1 base from V and 4 bases from J, the junction contained 1 base not matched to a gene. Germline V gene sequence: CDR1 SEHNR, CDR2 FQNEAQ (reference sequence). The CDR3 nucleotides read TGTGCCAGCAGCTTAGGGGACAGAAATCAGCCCCAGCATTTT. Translating gives CASSLGDRNQPQHF.

This chain links TRBV13 with TRBJ1-1; TRBD1 might be the D (5 bases). Germline CDR1 reads PRHDT; CDR2 reads FYEKMQ (reference sequence). The CDR3 runs to 14 residues. V shed 4 bases and J shed 6 bases, with 15 bases lying between them. This CDR3 reads CASSYGTSGAEAFF. The CDR3 coding sequence is TGTGCCAGCAGCTACGGGACTTCTGGGGCTGAAGCTTTCTTT.

Notes on this clonotype: A much larger clone lies a single base off, so this may be a read error. J is TRBJ2-7 and V is TRBV28, with D perhaps TRBD1 (6 bases). Germline CDR1 MDHEN, CDR2 SYDVKM. V dropped 10 bases and J dropped 9 bases, with 25 bases sitting between them. There are 14 residues in the CDR3. CDR3 amino acids: CANSPGTSTTRQYV. The CDR3 DNA follows: TGTGCCAACAGCCCCGGGACATCAACTACGAGGCAGTACGTC.

This clonotype was detected ten times or more. The V gene is TRBV19, the J gene TRBJ2-5; 8 bases are shared with TRBD1. Germline V gene lookup returns CDR1 LNHDA and CDR2 SQIVND (reference sequence). With 4 bases clipped from V and 5 bases from J, the junction kept 9 bases outside the gene matches. This CDR3 is 15 amino acids long. CDR3 sequence reads: CASSTQSTGAETQYF. The DNA of the CDR3 is TGTGCCAGTAGTACCCAGTCGACAGGGGCGGAGACCCAGTACTTC.

This clonotype was found many times. The chain is built from TRBV2 and TRBJ2-1; TRBD2 agrees at 10 bases. The germline V gene encodes CDR1 SNHLY and CDR2 FYNNEI. The V segment lost 2 bases and the J segment 0 bases; nucleotides outside the gene matches: 13. The CDR3 is 20 amino acids. CDR3 in amino acids: CASSESRLAGATSSYNEQFF. For the CDR3, the DNA is TGTGCCAGCAGTGAAAGCCGGCTAGCGGGGGCGACGAGCTCCTACAATGAGCAGTTCTTC.